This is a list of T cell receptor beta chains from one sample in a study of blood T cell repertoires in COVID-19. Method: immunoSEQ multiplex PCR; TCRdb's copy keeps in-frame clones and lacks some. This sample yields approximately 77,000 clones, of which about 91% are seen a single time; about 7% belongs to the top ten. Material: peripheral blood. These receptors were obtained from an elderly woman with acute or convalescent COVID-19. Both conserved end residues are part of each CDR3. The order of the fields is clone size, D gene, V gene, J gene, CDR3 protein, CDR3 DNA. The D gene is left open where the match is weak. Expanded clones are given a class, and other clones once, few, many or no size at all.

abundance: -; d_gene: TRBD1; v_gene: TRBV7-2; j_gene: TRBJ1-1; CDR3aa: CASSLQGADTEAFF; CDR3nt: TGTGCCAGCAGCTTACAGGGGGCGGACACTGAAGCTTTCTTT
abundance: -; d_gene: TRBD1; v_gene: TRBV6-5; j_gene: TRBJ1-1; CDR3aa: CASSFGTGVTEAFF; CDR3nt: TGTGCCAGCAGTTTCGGGACAGGGGTTACTGAAGCTTTCTTT
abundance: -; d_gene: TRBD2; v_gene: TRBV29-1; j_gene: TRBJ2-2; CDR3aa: CSVEDSTSGRGTGELFF; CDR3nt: TGCAGCGTTGAGGACAGCACTAGCGGGAGGGGAACCGGGGAGCTGTTTTTT
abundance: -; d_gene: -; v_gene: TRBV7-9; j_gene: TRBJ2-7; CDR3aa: CASSLVHNSRYEQYF; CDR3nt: TGTGCCAGCAGCTTAGTTCATAACAGCCGGTACGAGCAGTACTTC
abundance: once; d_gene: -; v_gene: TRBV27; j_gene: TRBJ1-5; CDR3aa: CASSLEGGNQPQHF; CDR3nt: TGTGCCAGCAGTTTAGAAGGGGGAAATCAGCCCCAGCATTTT
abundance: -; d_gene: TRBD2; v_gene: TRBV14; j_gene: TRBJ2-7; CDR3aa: CASSQGRGAYEQYF; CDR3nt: TGTGCCAGCAGCCAAGGGCGGGGGGCCTACGAGCAGTACTTC
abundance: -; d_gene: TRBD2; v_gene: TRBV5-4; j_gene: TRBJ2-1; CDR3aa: CASSAGLAGAHEQFF; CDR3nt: TGTGCCAGCAGTGCTGGACTAGCGGGAGCCCATGAGCAGTTCTTC
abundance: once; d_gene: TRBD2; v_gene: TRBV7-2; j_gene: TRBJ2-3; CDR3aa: CASSSTSGGAGTDTQYF; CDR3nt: TGTGCCAGCAGCTCGACTAGCGGGGGGGCGGGCACAGATACGCAGTATTTT
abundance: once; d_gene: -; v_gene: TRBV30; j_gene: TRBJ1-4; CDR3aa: CAWSTQGLSLEKLFF; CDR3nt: TGTGCCTGGAGTACCCAGGGTTTGAGTCTTGAAAAACTGTTTTTT
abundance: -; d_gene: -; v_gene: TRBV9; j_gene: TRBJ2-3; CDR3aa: CASSARQFTDTQYF; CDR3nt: TGTGCCAGCAGCGCAAGACAGTTCACAGATACGCAGTATTTT